This T cell receptor beta chain was profiled in a study of cytomegalovirus exposure and HLA in healthy donors. In the PCR, 60 Vbeta and 13 Jbeta primers were used. The repertoire was sequenced with immunoSEQ multiplex PCR; TCRdb's copy has only in-frame clones and lacks some. The table lists 200,000 to 250,000 clones, about 80% of them singletons. Study-wide points: A later analysis reportedly identified an Asian-associated ancestry cluster as carrying fewer N-insertions than the approximately 670-donor mean. According to the study, 160 or so TCR beta chains were cytomegalovirus-associated.

A word on this clone: Its antigen is undetermined.

Germline CDR1 is SGHDN and CDR2 is FVKESK. The CDR3 length is 15 residues. The V gene end was trimmed by 7 bases and the J gene end by 3 bases; junction bases not matched to a gene: 11. The rearrangement links TRBV14 to TRBJ2-5; 7 positions agree with TRBD2. This sequence was found in a woman in her sixties or seventies in good health and CMV-seropositive. The sequenced sample was PBMCs. The CDR3 reads CASNNYGGGEETQYF. The DNA for the CDR3 is TGTGCCAGCAATAACTATGGGGGGGGAGAAGAGACCCAGTACTTC.